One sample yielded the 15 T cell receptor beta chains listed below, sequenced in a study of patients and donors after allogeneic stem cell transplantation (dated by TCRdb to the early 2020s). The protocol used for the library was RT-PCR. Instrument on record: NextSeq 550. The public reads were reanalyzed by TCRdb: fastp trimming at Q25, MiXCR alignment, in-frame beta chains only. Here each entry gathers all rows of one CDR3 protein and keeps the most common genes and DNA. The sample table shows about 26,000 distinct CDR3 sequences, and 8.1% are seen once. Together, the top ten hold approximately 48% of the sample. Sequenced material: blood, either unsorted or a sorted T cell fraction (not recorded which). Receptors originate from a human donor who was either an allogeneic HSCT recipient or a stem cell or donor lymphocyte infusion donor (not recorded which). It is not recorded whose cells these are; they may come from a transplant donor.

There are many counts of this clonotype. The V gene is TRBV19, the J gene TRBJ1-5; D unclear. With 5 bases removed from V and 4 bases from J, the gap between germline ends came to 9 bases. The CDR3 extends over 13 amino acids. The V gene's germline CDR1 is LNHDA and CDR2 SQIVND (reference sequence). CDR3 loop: CASSDTRNQPQHF. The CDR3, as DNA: TGTGCCAGTAGTGACACTCGGAATCAGCCCCAGCATTTT.

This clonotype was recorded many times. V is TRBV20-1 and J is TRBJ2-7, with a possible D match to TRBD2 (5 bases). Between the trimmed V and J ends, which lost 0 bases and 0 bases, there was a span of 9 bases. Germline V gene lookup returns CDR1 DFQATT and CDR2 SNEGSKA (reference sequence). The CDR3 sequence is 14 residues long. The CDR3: CSARDLRDSYEQYF. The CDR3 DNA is TGCAGTGCTAGAGATCTGAGGGACTCCTACGAGCAGTACTTC.

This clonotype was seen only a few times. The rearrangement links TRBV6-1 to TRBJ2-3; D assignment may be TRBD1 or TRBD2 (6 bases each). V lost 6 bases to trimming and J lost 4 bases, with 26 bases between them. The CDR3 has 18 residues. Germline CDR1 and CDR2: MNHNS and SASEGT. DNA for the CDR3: TGTGCCAGCAGCTCCCTTGCCGGGGGCAGCCCTACACCAGATACGCAGTATTTT. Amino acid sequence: CASSSLAGGSPTPDTQYF.

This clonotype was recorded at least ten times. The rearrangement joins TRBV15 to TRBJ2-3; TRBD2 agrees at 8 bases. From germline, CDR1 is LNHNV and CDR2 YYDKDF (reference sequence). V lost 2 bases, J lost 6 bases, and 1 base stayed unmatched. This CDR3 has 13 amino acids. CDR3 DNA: TGTGCCACCAGCAGAAGACTAGCGGATACGCAGTATTTT. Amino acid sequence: CATSRRLADTQYF.

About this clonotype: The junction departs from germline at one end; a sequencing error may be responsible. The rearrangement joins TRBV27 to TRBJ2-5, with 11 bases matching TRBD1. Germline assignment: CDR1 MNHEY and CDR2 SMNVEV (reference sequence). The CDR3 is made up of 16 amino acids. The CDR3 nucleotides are TGTGCCAGTAGTTTGAGTGGACAGGGGGCTTGGGAGACCCAGTACTTC. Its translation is CASSLSGQGAWETQYF.

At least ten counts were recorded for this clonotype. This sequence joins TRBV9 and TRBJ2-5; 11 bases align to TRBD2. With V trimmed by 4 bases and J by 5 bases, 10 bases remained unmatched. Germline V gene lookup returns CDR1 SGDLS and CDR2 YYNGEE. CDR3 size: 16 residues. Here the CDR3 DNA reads TGTGCCAGCAGCTCCGGGGGGGCTAGCGGGAGGGAGACCCAGTACTTC. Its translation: CASSSGGASGRETQYF.

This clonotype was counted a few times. The chain's CDR3 is CASSVEGDTEAFF. In nucleotides, the CDR3 is TGTGCCAGCAGCGTAGAAGGGGACACTGAAGCTTTCTTT. This chain uses TRBV9 with TRBJ1-1, with a weak D call TRBD1 (5 bases). V dropped 0 bases and J dropped 3 bases, with 6 bases sitting between them. In germline, CDR1 is SGDLS, CDR2 YYNGEE. The CDR3 loop spans 13 amino acids. The full variable domain, its missing parts supplied by reference TRBV9 and TRBJ1-1, is DSGVTQTPKHLITATGQRVTLRCSPRSGDLSVYWYQQSLDQGLQFLIQYYNGEERAKGNILERFSAQQFPDLHSELNLSSLELGDSALYFCASSVEGDTEAFFGQGTRLTVV.

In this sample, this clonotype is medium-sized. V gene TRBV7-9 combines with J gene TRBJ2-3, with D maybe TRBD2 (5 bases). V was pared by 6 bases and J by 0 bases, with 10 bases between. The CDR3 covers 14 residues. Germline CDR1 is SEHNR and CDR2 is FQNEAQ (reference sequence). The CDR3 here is CASRPPGSTDTQYF. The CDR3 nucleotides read TGTGCCAGCAGGCCCCCGGGAAGCACAGATACGCAGTATTTT. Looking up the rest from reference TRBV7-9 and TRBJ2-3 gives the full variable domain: DTGVSQNPRHKITKRGQNVTFRCDPISEHNRLYWYRQTLGQGPEFLTYFQNEAQLEKSRLLSDRFSAERPKGSFSTLEIQRTEQGDSAMYLCASRPPGSTDTQYFGPGTRLTVL.

CDR3 amino acids: CASSFFEELFF. CDR3 DNA: TGTGCCAGCAGCTTTTTCGAGGAGCTGTTTTTT. The chain couples TRBV7-9 to TRBJ2-2; D gene unclear. The germline V and J ends were trimmed by 3 bases and 10 bases, with 6 bases remaining between them. The CDR3 runs 11 residues. From germline, CDR1 is SEHNR and CDR2 FQNEAQ (reference sequence).

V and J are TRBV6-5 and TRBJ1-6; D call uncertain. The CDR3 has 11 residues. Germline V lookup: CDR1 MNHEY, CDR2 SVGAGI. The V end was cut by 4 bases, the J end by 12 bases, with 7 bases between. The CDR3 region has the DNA TGTGCCAGCAGTTCAGAGGGACCCCTCCACTTT. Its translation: CASSSEGPLHF.

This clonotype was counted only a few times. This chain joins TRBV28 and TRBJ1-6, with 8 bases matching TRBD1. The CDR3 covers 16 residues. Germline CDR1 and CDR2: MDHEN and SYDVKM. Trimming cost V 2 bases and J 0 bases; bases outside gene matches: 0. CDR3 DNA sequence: TGTGCCAGCAGTTTAGACAGGGGCTCCTATAATTCACCCCTCCACTTT. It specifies CASSLDRGSYNSPLHF.

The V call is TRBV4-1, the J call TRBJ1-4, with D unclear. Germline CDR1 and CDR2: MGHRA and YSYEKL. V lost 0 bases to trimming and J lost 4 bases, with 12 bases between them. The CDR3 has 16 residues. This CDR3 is CASSQDSHGVNEKLFF. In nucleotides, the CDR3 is TGCGCCAGCAGCCAAGATTCCCACGGAGTTAATGAAAAACTGTTTTTT.

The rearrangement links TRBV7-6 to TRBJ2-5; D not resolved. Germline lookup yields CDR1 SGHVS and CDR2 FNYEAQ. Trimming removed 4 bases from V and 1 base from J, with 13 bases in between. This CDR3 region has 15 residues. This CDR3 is CASSSPYGAQETQYF. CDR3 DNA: TGTGCCAGCAGCTCCCCCTATGGCGCCCAAGAGACCCAGTACTTC.

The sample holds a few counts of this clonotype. CDR3 in amino acids: CASSPGTGGPDTQYF. The CDR3 DNA reads as TGTGCCAGCAGTCCTGGGACAGGGGGTCCAGATACGCAGTATTTT. This rearrangement joins TRBV4-2 to TRBJ2-3; 11 bases map to TRBD1. V dropped 6 bases and J dropped 4; count of bases not matched to a gene: 6. The CDR3 has 15 amino acids. CDR1 is LGHNA, CDR2 YNFKEQ, per germline.

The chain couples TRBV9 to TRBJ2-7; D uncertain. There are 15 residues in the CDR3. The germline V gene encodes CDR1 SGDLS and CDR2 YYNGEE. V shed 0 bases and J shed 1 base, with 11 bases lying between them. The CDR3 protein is CASSVGPTRSYEQYF. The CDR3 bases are TGTGCCAGCAGCGTAGGACCGACCCGTTCCTACGAGCAGTACTTC. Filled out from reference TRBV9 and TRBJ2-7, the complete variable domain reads DSGVTQTPKHLITATGQRVTLRCSPRSGDLSVYWYQQSLDQGLQFLIQYYNGEERAKGNILERFSAQQFPDLHSELNLSSLELGDSALYFCASSVGPTRSYEQYFGPGTRLTVT.